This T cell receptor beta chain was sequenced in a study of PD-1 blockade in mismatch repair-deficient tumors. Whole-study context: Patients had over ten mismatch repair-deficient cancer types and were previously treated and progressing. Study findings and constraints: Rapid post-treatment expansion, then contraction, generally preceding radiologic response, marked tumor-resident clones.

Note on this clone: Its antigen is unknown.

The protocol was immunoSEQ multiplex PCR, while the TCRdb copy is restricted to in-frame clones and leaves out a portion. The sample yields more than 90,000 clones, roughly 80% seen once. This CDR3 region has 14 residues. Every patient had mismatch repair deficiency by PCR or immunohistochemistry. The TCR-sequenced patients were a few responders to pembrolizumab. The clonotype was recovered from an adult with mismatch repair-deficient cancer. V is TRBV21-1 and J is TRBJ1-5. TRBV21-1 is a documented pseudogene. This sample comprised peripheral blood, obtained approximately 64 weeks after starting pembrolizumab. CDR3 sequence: CAISGCIGNQPQHF. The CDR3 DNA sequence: TGTGCCATCTCCGGGTGCATTGGCAATCAGCCCCAGCATTTT.